This paragraph reports one T cell receptor (beta chain). It lacks a known antigen. No much larger clone is present one base from it, and per-base qualities are unavailable. This specimen belongs to a study of T cells in narcolepsy (dated by TCRdb to 2016 to 2019). The study in broad terms: Patients with narcolepsy type 1 or type 2 (NT1, NT2) and healthy control donors were enrolled in the study. Autoreactive T cells targeting hypocretin neuron self-antigens (hypocretin, TRIB2) were sought in narcolepsy patients, and TCR Vbeta sequencing was used to track clonotypes in blood and CSF.

From its cysteine to its phenylalanine, the CDR3 spans 16 amino acids. The DNA shown is the 48-base CDR3, in frame from base 1. V gives up 0 bases and J gives up 3 bases, and the segment between their germline ends measures 12 bases. The germline V gene (reference sequence) yields SGHNT for CDR1 and YYREEE for CDR2. The library was built by means of the immunoSEQ multiplex PCR assay. TCRdb stores this immuneACCESS table with in-frame sequences only. Part of the clones is absent; in the studies checked, under half of the shortfall reflects unresolved V genes, and no reason is known for the rest. Across this sample there are around 31,000 clones, with around 80% seen only once. The ten largest clonotypes hold approximately 1.1% of the sample. For TCR Vbeta sequencing, memory CD4+ T cells were sorted ex vivo from the peripheral blood of both healthy controls and narcolepsy patients. What the work shows at the level of the full study, not this receptor alone: In plots comparing CSF and blood CD4+ T cell clonotypes from the same patient, HCRT-specific and TRIB2-specific autoreactive clonotypes were highlighted. Some blood memory CD4+ repertoires from patients and controls contained no sequences matching autoreactive T cell clones. Patients and controls had comparable numbers of sequenced blood memory CD4+ clonotypes, averaging about 37,000 and 33,000, respectively. Autoreactive clonotypes were reported to be detected serially in the blood of the same patients and of different patients, but not in the blood of healthy controls.

The sample was CD45RA- memory CD4+ T cells from PBMCs. The cell subset or site label on this specimen signifies: memory T cells sorted ex vivo from peripheral blood. The receptor's source is a human donor with narcolepsy. This chain is built from TRBV5-4 and TRBJ2-2; TRBD2 is a weak D gene call, 5 bases matching. The encoded CDR3 is CASSLASGKYTGELFF. The DNA sequence reads TGTGCCAGCAGCTTGGCCTCCGGGAAGTACACCGGGGAGCTGTTTTTT.